This passage covers 29 T cell receptor beta chains from one sample sequenced in a study of blood T cell repertoires in COVID-19. Profiling relied on immunoSEQ multiplex PCR, and the TCRdb table lists in-frame clones only, not all of them. The sample includes about 120,000 clones, about 83% of them seen just once. What was sequenced was peripheral blood. These receptors all stem from a man aged 65 to 79 with acute or convalescent COVID-19.

The V gene is TRBV7-6, the J gene TRBJ2-5, with a tentative D call TRBD2 (6 bases). V was clipped by 6 bases and J by 2 bases, with 13 bases between them. The CDR3 spans 14 residues. Germline CDR1 is SGHVS and CDR2 is FNYEAQ. This chain's CDR3 is CASSIMGGQETQYF. The CDR3 bases are TGTGCCAGCAGTATTATGGGGGGTCAAGAGACCCAGTACTTC.

The V call is TRBV3-1 (or the pseudogene TRBV3-2), the J call TRBJ2-1; 10 positions match TRBD2. The germline V gene encodes CDR1 LGHDT and CDR2 YNNKEL (reference sequence). V gave up 2 bases and J gave up 8 bases; unmatched junction bases: 6. This CDR3 spans 15 amino acids. The CDR3 protein is CASSQIGTSAYEQFF. Here the CDR3 DNA reads TGTGCCAGCAGCCAAATCGGGACTAGCGCGTATGAGCAGTTCTTC.

The gene calls are TRBV27 and TRBJ2-1; D unresolved. The V gene's germline CDR1 is MNHEY and CDR2 SMNVEV (reference sequence). V lost 3 bases to trimming and J lost 5 bases, with 8 bases between them. The CDR3 is 13 amino acids. CDR3 in DNA: TGTGCCAGCAGTTTCTCCCAGAACAATGAGCAGTTCTTC. It yields the protein CASSFSQNNEQFF.

The genes are TRBV13 and TRBJ2-3, with TRBD2 matching over 11 bases. Trimming cost V 5 bases and J 2 bases; bases outside gene matches: 6. The CDR3 runs to 16 residues. From germline, CDR1 is PRHDT and CDR2 FYEKMQ (reference sequence). CDR3 loop: CASSPRLAGTTDTQYF. The CDR3 region has the DNA TGTGCCAGCAGCCCCCGACTAGCGGGGACCACAGATACGCAGTATTTT.

The rearrangement links TRBV29-1 to TRBJ1-4; a weak D match, TRBD1 (6 bases). In germline, CDR1 is SQVTM, CDR2 ANQGSEA. This CDR3 has 13 residues. V lost 5 bases to trimming and J lost 8 bases, with 15 bases between them. The CDR3 sequence is CSVLVSGEEKLFF. The CDR3 DNA follows: TGCAGCGTTCTGGTGTCAGGGGAGGAAAAACTGTTTTTT.

The chain is built from TRBV5-1 and TRBJ2-7, with 7 nucleotides matching TRBD1. Germline CDR1 and CDR2: SGHRS and YFSETQ. V trimming: 6 bases; J trimming: 0 bases; junction bases outside the gene matches: 9. This CDR3 is built from 15 residues. The CDR3 coding sequence is TGCGCCAGCAAGCCGGACAGGACAAGCTCCTACGAGCAGTACTTC. Its protein is CASKPDRTSSYEQYF.

The count of this clone is one. The chain is built from TRBV5-1 and TRBJ2-1, with 8 bases identical to TRBD1. This CDR3 comprises 15 residues. Germline V CDR1 and CDR2: SGHRS, YFSETQ. With V trimmed by 1 base and J by 0 bases, 0 bases remained unmatched. CDR3 amino acids: CASSLTGGSYNEQFF. The DNA for the CDR3 is TGCGCCAGCAGCTTGACAGGGGGCTCCTACAATGAGCAGTTCTTC.

This clone turned up a few times. The chain carries TRBV5-4 and TRBJ2-3; D uncertain. The ends were cut back, 3 bases at V and 0 bases at J, with 14 bases in the middle. Germline loops: CDR1 SGHNT, CDR2 YYREEE (reference sequence). The CDR3 has 16 residues. CDR3 amino acids: CASSSLEFSSTDTQYF. CDR3 in DNA: TGTGCCAGCAGCTCCCTAGAATTTTCTAGCACAGATACGCAGTATTTT. The variable domain in full, completed from reference TRBV5-4 and TRBJ2-3, reads ETGVTQSPTHLIKTRGQQVTLRCSSQSGHNTVSWYQQALGQGPQFIFQYYREEENGRGNFPPRFSGLQFPNYSSELNVNALELDDSALYLCASSSLEFSSTDTQYFGPGTRLTVL.

This sequence joins TRBV5-1 and TRBJ2-2; no definite D call. The germline V gene encodes CDR1 SGHRS and CDR2 YFSETQ. Deletions cut 0 bases from V and 7 bases from J, with 4 bases between. The CDR3 contains 12 residues. CDR3 DNA sequence: TGCGCCAGCAGCTTGGAGAGCGGGGAGCTGTTTTTT. Protein: CASSLESGELFF.

The J gene is TRBJ1-2, the V gene TRBV4-1; D not certain. The V gene's germline CDR1 is MGHRA and CDR2 YSYEKL. Trimming shortened V by 0 bases and J by 5 bases, and 13 bases separated the two germline ends. The CDR3 extends over 15 amino acids. CDR3 loop: CASSQDWRVVYGYTF. Written as DNA, the CDR3 is TGCGCCAGCAGCCAAGATTGGAGGGTGGTATATGGCTACACCTTC.

The sample holds a few counts of this clone. The chain employs TRBV24-1 and TRBJ2-2; 9 nucleotides align to TRBD1. CDR1 and CDR2 (germline): KGHDR, SFDVKD. This CDR3 has 17 residues. J lost 6 bases, V lost 3 bases, and 10 bases had no gene match. The chain's CDR3 is CATSDRSDRGKAGELFF. The CDR3 DNA reads TGTGCCACCAGTGATCGCTCGGACAGGGGAAAGGCCGGGGAGCTGTTTTTT.

CDR3 region: CASSPPADPYEQYF. Written as DNA, the CDR3 is TGTGCCAGCTCACCACCAGCGGACCCCTACGAGCAGTACTTC. The chain joins TRBV18 to TRBJ2-7; weak D call: TRBD2 (5 bases). Germline V gene lookup returns CDR1 KGHSH and CDR2 LQKENI. The CDR3 loop spans 14 amino acids. V dropped 0 bases and J dropped 2 bases, with 8 bases sitting between them.

The V call is TRBV30, the J call TRBJ1-2; D is possibly TRBD1 (6 bases). This CDR3 comprises 12 residues. Germline loops: CDR1 GTSNPN, CDR2 SVGIG (reference sequence). V was trimmed by 4 bases and J by 8 bases, leaving 14 bases between them. CDR3 in amino acids: CAWTPGADGYTF. CDR3 DNA sequence: TGTGCCTGGACCCCAGGGGCTGACGGCTACACCTTC.

This chain joins TRBV7-2 and TRBJ1-4, with 8 nucleotides matching TRBD1. Germline CDR1 and CDR2: SGHTA and FQGNSA. The V and J ends lost 3 bases and 3 bases, in that order; junction bases with no gene match: 3. The CDR3 contains 15 residues. DNA for the CDR3: TGTGCCAGCAGCTTCACAGGGGGAGCTAATGAAAAACTGTTTTTT. Encoded protein: CASSFTGGANEKLFF.

Details on this clone: The same CDR3 arises from other DNA sequences in this sample as well. V is TRBV18 and J is TRBJ1-3; tentative D call: TRBD1 (5 bases). From germline, CDR1 is KGHSH and CDR2 LQKENI. V lost 3 bases and J lost 3, with 12 bases in between. The length of the CDR3 is 15 residues. The chain's CDR3 is CASSPSRDFGNTIYF. In DNA form, the CDR3 reads TGTGCCAGCTCACCCTCCAGGGACTTTGGAAACACCATATATTTT.

V is TRBV7-2 and J is TRBJ1-5, with D tentatively TRBD1 (5 bases). The CDR3 runs 16 residues. The germline V gene has CDR1 SGHTA and CDR2 FQGNSA. The ends were cut back, 6 bases at V and 6 bases at J, with 21 bases in the middle. This chain's CDR3 is CASSYQGAGLGQPQHF. The CDR3 region has the DNA TGTGCCAGCAGTTATCAGGGAGCCGGACTAGGTCAGCCCCAGCATTTT. Looking up the rest from reference TRBV7-2 and TRBJ1-5 gives the full variable domain: GAGVSQSPSNKVTEKGKDVELRCDPISGHTALYWYRQSLGQGLEFLIYFQGNSAPDKSGLPSDRFSAERTGGSVSTLTIQRTQQEDSAVYLCASSYQGAGLGQPQHFGDGTRLSIL.

This chain uses TRBV28 with TRBJ1-5, with 8 bases aligning to TRBD1. The V and J ends lost 8 bases and 0 bases, in that order; junction bases with no gene match: 3. The CDR3 has 14 amino acids. Germline CDR1 MDHEN, CDR2 SYDVKM. The DNA of the CDR3 is TGTGCCAGCGGACAGGGTCGTAGCAATCAGCCCCAGCATTTT. This codes for CASGQGRSNQPQHF.

This chain uses TRBV18 with TRBJ1-4; TRBD1 matches at 8 bases. CDR1 and CDR2 (germline): KGHSH, LQKENI. V dropped 5 bases and J dropped 3; count of bases not matched to a gene: 8. The CDR3 loop spans 16 amino acids. The CDR3 spells CASSSGQGGANEKLFF. For the CDR3, the DNA is TGTGCCAGCTCATCCGGACAGGGAGGGGCTAATGAAAAACTGTTTTTT.

This chain connects TRBV7-2 to TRBJ1-4; D gene ambiguous. CDR1 is SGHTA and CDR2 is FQGNSA in the germline V gene. This CDR3 spans 13 amino acids. V was pared by 4 bases and J by 4 bases, with 7 bases between. The CDR3 loop reads CASSSQLNEKLFF. DNA of the CDR3: TGTGCCAGCAGCTCGCAACTTAATGAAAAACTGTTTTTT.

This clone showed up just once. The CDR3 protein is CASSQDGQGGYEQYF. The CDR3 DNA sequence: TGCGCCAGCAGCCAAGATGGGCAGGGGGGCTACGAGCAGTACTTC. This chain uses TRBV4-1 with TRBJ2-7, with a possible D match to TRBD1 (7 bases). CDR3 length equals 15 residues. Germline values: CDR1 MGHRA, CDR2 YSYEKL. V gave up 0 bases and J gave up 3 bases, with 12 bases separating them.

The V and J genes are TRBV30 and TRBJ1-5, with TRBD1 matching 7 bases. The CDR3 is 15 residues long. The germline CDR1 and CDR2 sequences are GTSNPN and SVGIG (reference sequence). With V trimmed by 5 bases and J by 2 bases, 9 bases remained unmatched. In nucleotides, the CDR3 is TGTGCCTGGCGGAAGACAGGGCATGGCAATCAGCCCCAGCATTTT. Encoded protein: CAWRKTGHGNQPQHF. Variable domain in full (rest from reference TRBV30 and TRBJ1-5): SQTIHQWPATLVQPVGSPLSLECTVEGTSNPNLYWYRQAAGRGLQLLFYSVGIGQISSEVPQNLSASRPQDRQFILSSKKLLLSDSGFYLCAWRKTGHGNQPQHFGDGTRLSIL.

This clone appeared a few times. J is TRBJ2-7 and V is TRBV7-9, with 8 positions matching TRBD2. The J segment lost 6 bases and the V segment lost 4 bases, leaving 23 bases of the junction unmatched. Germline V lookup: CDR1 SEHNR, CDR2 FQNEAQ (reference sequence). The CDR3 sequence is 19 residues long. The CDR3 nucleotides are TGTGCCAGCAGCTCCAGCAGGGAGAGAAGCGGGAGATTAGAATCCGAGCAGTACTTC. The encoded protein is CASSSSRERSGRLESEQYF.

The chain employs TRBV2 and TRBJ1-2; 9 bases agree with TRBD1. CDR3 size: 13 residues. The V gene end was trimmed by 8 bases and the J gene end by 4 bases; junction bases not matched to a gene: 5. CDR1 and CDR2 (germline): SNHLY, FYNNEI. CDR3 nucleotide sequence: TGTGCCAGCCGGGACAGGGATGTCTATGGCTACACCTTC. Residues: CASRDRDVYGYTF.

This clone was picked up one time. The CDR3 is CASSLVGSGARSTDTQYF. The CDR3 DNA reads TGCGCCAGCAGCTTGGTTGGTAGCGGGGCCCGTAGCACAGATACGCAGTATTTT. The V and J genes are TRBV5-1 and TRBJ2-3, with TRBD2 matching over 8 bases. The germline CDR1 and CDR2 sequences are SGHRS and YFSETQ. The length of the CDR3 is 18 residues. V trimming: 0 bases; J trimming: 0 bases; junction bases outside the gene matches: 9.

The chain uses TRBV29-1 and TRBJ2-3, with D possibly TRBD2 on 6 matching bases. Germline loops: CDR1 SQVTM, CDR2 ANQGSEA. The CDR3 totals 12 residues. Trimming pared 7 bases from V and 0 bases from J, leaving 8 bases between. CDR3 nucleotides: TGCAGCGCCGGGGGAAGCACAGATACGCAGTATTTT. This gives the protein CSAGGSTDTQYF.

The chain combines TRBV24-1 with TRBJ1-2; perhaps TRBD1 as D (6 bases). The V gene's germline CDR1 is KGHDR and CDR2 SFDVKD. The ends were cut back, 4 bases at V and 8 bases at J, with 13 bases in the middle. The CDR3 loop spans 13 amino acids. In nucleotides, the CDR3 is TGTGCCACCAGTGACGGAGACAGGCTGGGCTACACCTTC. Its translation: CATSDGDRLGYTF.

V gene TRBV19 combines with J gene TRBJ1-1; no clear D. The V gene's germline CDR1 is LNHDA and CDR2 SQIVND (reference sequence). The V end was cut by 6 bases, the J end by 4 bases, with 15 bases between. This CDR3 comprises 14 residues. CDR3 sequence reads: CASSLNRVGTEAFF. CDR3 nucleotides: TGTGCCAGTAGCCTTAACAGAGTCGGCACTGAAGCTTTCTTT.

V is TRBV19 and J is TRBJ2-7, with TRBD1 matching over 9 bases. This CDR3 is built from 15 residues. Trimming removed 5 bases from V and 4 bases from J; junction bases left unmatched: 9. CDR1 is LNHDA and CDR2 is SQIVND in the germline V gene (reference sequence). For the CDR3, the DNA is TGTGCCAGTAGTTCACAGGGGGCGAGCTGGTACGAGCAGTACTTC. Translated, it gives CASSSQGASWYEQYF. The variable domain in full, with the rest retrieved from reference TRBV19 and TRBJ2-7, is DGGITQSPKYLFRKEGQNVTLSCEQNLNHDAMYWYRQDPGQGLRLIYYSQIVNDFQKGDIAEGYSVSREKKESFPLTVTSAQKNPTAFYLCASSSQGASWYEQYFGPGTRLTVT.

The rearrangement uses TRBV15 and TRBJ2-3; 13 bases match TRBD2. Losses at the gene ends were 5 bases for V and 2 bases for J; bases not matched to a gene: 4. The CDR3 totals 16 residues. CDR1 and CDR2 from the germline V gene are LNHNV and YYDKDF (reference sequence). Here the CDR3 DNA reads TGTGCCACCAGCGGTACTAGCGGGGGGGCCACAGATACGCAGTATTTT. Encoded protein: CATSGTSGGATDTQYF. Variable domain in full (rest from reference TRBV15 and TRBJ2-3): DAMVIQNPRYQVTQFGKPVTLSCSQTLNHNVMYWYQQKSSQAPKLLFHYYDKDFNNEADTPDNFQSRRPNTSFCFLDIRSPGLGDTAMYLCATSGTSGGATDTQYFGPGTRLTVL.